This is a list of T cell receptor beta chains from one sample in a study of beta chain features in type 1 diabetes. TCRdb's table, derived via immunoSEQ multiplex PCR, lists solely in-frame clones and lacks some. Counted here are fewer than 400,000 clones, roughly 8% occurring once; the ten biggest clones make up less than 0.45%. Sequenced sample: central memory CD4+ T cells from blood. These TCRs come from a young woman in good health. Both conserved end residues are part of each CDR3. A D gene is named only where the DNA matches it firmly. Only some rows state a clone size, as once, few, many or a class for expanded clones.

clone_size	v_call	d_call	j_call	cdr3_aa	cdr3_nt
many	TRBV2	.	TRBJ1-5	CASSDGIQPQHF	TGTGCCAGCAGTGACGGAATTCAGCCCCAGCATTTT
few	TRBV11-1	.	TRBJ2-7	CASSSSYGTTYEQYF	TGTGCCAGCAGCTCTTCCTACGGGACGACCTACGAGCAGTACTTC
few	TRBV25-1	TRBD2	TRBJ2-1	CASSDLAGGYNEQFF	TGTGCCAGCAGTGATCTAGCGGGAGGATACAATGAGCAGTTCTTC
few	TRBV29-1	TRBD2	TRBJ2-1	CSAPGGYNEQFF	TGCAGCGCCCCGGGGGGCTACAATGAGCAGTTCTTC
.	TRBV2	TRBD2	TRBJ2-5	CASREREVKGETQYF	TGTGCCAGCCGGGAGCGGGAGGTTAAAGGAGAGACCCAGTACTTC
.	TRBV14	TRBD1	TRBJ1-2	CASSQGGTGPYGYTF	TGTGCCAGCAGCCAAGGGGGGACAGGACCTTATGGCTACACCTTC
.	TRBV5-6	.	TRBJ2-3	CASSFSGTTDTQYF	TGTGCCAGCAGCTTCTCCGGGACCACAGATACGCAGTATTTT
few	TRBV10-3	TRBD1	TRBJ2-5	CAISETGGQETQYF	TGTGCCATCAGTGAGACAGGGGGGCAAGAGACCCAGTACTTC
few	TRBV20-1	.	TRBJ1-1	CSARGAVVAFF	TGCAGTGCTAGGGGGGCAGTCGTAGCTTTCTTT
few	TRBV12-5	.	TRBJ2-5	CASAHSVTQYF	TGTGCTAGTGCCCACTCAGTGACCCAGTACTTC
few	TRBV27	.	TRBJ2-5	CASSLRPRGGQAQETQYF	TGTGCCAGCAGTTTACGACCCAGGGGAGGCCAAGCTCAAGAGACCCAGTACTTC
.	TRBV20-1	.	TRBJ2-3	CSADRQDTQYF	TGCAGTGCTGACCGACAGGATACGCAGTATTTT
.	TRBV6-5	.	TRBJ2-1	CASSYPPGIGYNEQFF	TGTGCCAGCAGTTACCCCCCAGGGATTGGGTACAATGAGCAGTTCTTC
many	TRBV28	.	TRBJ1-1	CASIPRVFGTEAFF	TGTGCCAGCATCCCAAGGGTTTTTGGCACTGAAGCTTTCTTT
few	TRBV7-8	TRBD1	TRBJ2-7	CASSWNRGAYEQYF	TGTGCCAGCAGCTGGAACAGGGGGGCCTACGAGCAGTACTTC
few	TRBV27	.	TRBJ1-2	CASSLWAGAYGYTF	TGTGCCAGCAGTTTATGGGCAGGGGCGTATGGCTACACCTTC
few	TRBV5-1	TRBD2	TRBJ2-5	CASSLPTSGTETQYF	TGCGCCAGCAGCTTGCCTACTAGCGGGACAGAGACCCAGTACTTC
.	TRBV7-9	.	TRBJ1-2	CASSSEFQGTYGYTF	TGTGCCAGCAGCTCGGAATTTCAGGGAACCTATGGCTACACCTTC
few	TRBV4-3	TRBD2	TRBJ2-3	CASSQEIGGSTQYF	TGCGCCAGCAGCCAAGAGATTGGCGGGAGTACGCAGTATTTT
few	TRBV6-5	.	TRBJ1-1	CASSYGNPGTQGRAFF	TGTGCCAGCAGTTACGGGAACCCCGGGACACAAGGGAGGGCTTTCTTT
few	TRBV11-2	.	TRBJ2-7	CASSSQVAEQYF	TGTGCCAGCAGCTCTCAAGTGGCCGAGCAGTACTTC
.	TRBV4-2	.	TRBJ2-1	CASSQEGHGSESYNEQFF	TGTGCCAGCAGCCAAGAAGGTCACGGGAGTGAATCCTACAATGAGCAGTTCTTC
.	TRBV19	.	TRBJ2-7	CASSRDSVSSYEQYF	TGTGCCAGTAGTCGCGACAGCGTCAGCTCCTACGAGCAGTACTTC
many	TRBV13	.	TRBJ1-1	CASSSGRNTEAFF	TGTGCCAGCAGCTCCGGGAGGAACACTGAAGCTTTCTTT
.	TRBV7-2	TRBD2	TRBJ2-5	CASSSGSGAKRTQYF	TGTGCCAGCAGCTCAGGTAGCGGGGCCAAAAGGACCCAGTACTTC
few	TRBV5-1	.	TRBJ2-7	CASSPLTSHEQYF	TGCGCCAGCAGCCCTCTAACTAGTCACGAGCAGTACTTC
.	TRBV4-2	.	TRBJ2-1	CASSVLGARANNEQFF	TGTGCCAGCAGCGTTTTGGGAGCCCGGGCGAACAATGAGCAGTTCTTC
.	TRBV18	.	TRBJ1-1	CASSPPSLNTEAFF	TGTGCCAGCTCACCACCTTCTTTGAACACTGAAGCTTTCTTT
few	TRBV19	.	TRBJ1-1	CASSIENTEAFF	TGTGCCAGTAGCATAGAGAACACTGAAGCTTTCTTT
.	TRBV11-1	TRBD1	TRBJ2-7	CASSLETGGEQYF	TGTGCCAGCAGCTTAGAAACAGGGGGCGAGCAGTACTTC
few	TRBV28	TRBD1	TRBJ1-1	CASRNRGDAFF	TGTGCCAGCAGGAACAGGGGCGATGCTTTCTTT
many	TRBV7-2	.	TRBJ1-3	CASRDNNSGNTIYF	TGTGCCAGCAGGGACAACAACTCTGGAAACACCATATATTTT
.	TRBV19	.	TRBJ2-4	CASSRVQGGKNIQYF	TGTGCCAGTAGTAGGGTACAGGGCGGCAAAAACATTCAGTACTTC
few	TRBV6-4	.	TRBJ2-1	CASSEEGGTYNEQFF	TGTGCCAGCAGTGAGGAGGGCGGGACCTACAATGAGCAGTTCTTC
.	TRBV5-1	.	TRBJ2-5	CASSLKSGAETQYF	TGTGCCAGCAGCTTGAAGTCAGGGGCGGAGACCCAGTACTTC
few	TRBV6-5	TRBD1	TRBJ2-7	CASSYSPGGAYEQYF	TGTGCCAGCAGTTACTCCCCAGGGGGCGCCTACGAGCAGTACTTC
.	TRBV18	.	TRBJ2-7	CASSPRRQQGVWEQYF	TGTGCCAGCTCACCACGCCGCCAGCAAGGTGTATGGGAGCAGTACTTC
few	TRBV11-2	TRBD2	TRBJ2-1	CASSPGLAHEQFF	TGTGCCAGCAGCCCGGGACTAGCTCATGAGCAGTTCTTC
.	TRBV6-6	.	TRBJ2-3	CASSLGEGGLTDTQYF	TGTGCCAGCAGTTTAGGTGAAGGCGGTCTAACAGATACGCAGTATTTT
few	TRBV11-2	TRBD1	TRBJ2-3	CASSPGTGNTDTQYF	TGTGCCAGCAGCCCGGGGACAGGGAACACAGATACGCAGTATTTT
.	TRBV9	TRBD2	TRBJ2-3	CASSVLGTSGRRGTDTQYF	TGTGCCAGCAGCGTCCTTGGGACTAGCGGGAGGAGGGGCACAGATACGCAGTATTTT
.	TRBV19	TRBD1	TRBJ1-2	CASSRGTGDYYGYTF	TGTGCCAGTAGTAGGGGAACAGGGGACTACTATGGCTACACCTTC
many	TRBV28	.	TRBJ2-6	CASSQTGFSLSGANVLTF	TGTGCCAGCAGTCAAACAGGGTTCTCACTCTCTGGGGCCAACGTCCTGACTTTC
.	TRBV6-5	.	TRBJ1-4	CASSFRTTNEKLFF	TGTGCCAGCAGTTTCAGGACAACTAATGAAAAACTGTTTTTT
.	TRBV7-3	TRBD2	TRBJ2-5	CASSLSGRARGETQYF	TGTGCCAGCAGCTTAAGCGGGAGGGCCAGAGGAGAGACCCAGTACTTC
few	TRBV2	.	TRBJ1-1	CASNLGLRNTEAFF	TGTGCCAGCAACCTGGGACTGCGGAACACTGAAGCTTTCTTT
few	TRBV9	.	TRBJ1-2	CASSVDQGRGYTF	TGTGCCAGCAGCGTAGACCAGGGTCGGGGCTACACCTTC
many	TRBV28	.	TRBJ2-1	CASMAGGSVNEQFF	TGTGCCAGCATGGCAGGTGGGAGTGTCAATGAGCAGTTCTTC
few	TRBV28	TRBD2	TRBJ2-1	CASSFQFSGRRVDEQFF	TGTGCCAGCAGTTTCCAATTTAGCGGGAGAAGAGTGGATGAGCAGTTCTTC
.	TRBV7-3	TRBD2	TRBJ2-7	CASSLTSVAGVLSGVYEQYF	TGTGCCAGCAGCCTCACGTCGGTAGCGGGAGTCTTGTCTGGAGTCTACGAGCAGTACTTC
.	TRBV9	.	TRBJ2-7	CASSSSTGVGYEQYF	TGTGCCAGCAGCTCCTCGACAGGAGTTGGTTACGAGCAGTACTTC
few	TRBV7-2	.	TRBJ2-2	CASSLQSPQNTGELFF	TGTGCCAGCAGCTTACAGTCCCCGCAGAACACCGGGGAGCTGTTTTTT
many	TRBV21-1	.	TRBJ2-1	CASSKRTVPFF	TGTGCCAGCAGCAAACGAACCGTCCCATTCTTC
.	TRBV5-5	.	TRBJ2-3	CASSLVGGDTQYF	TGTGCCAGCAGCTTGGTAGGTGGGGATACGCAGTATTTT
.	TRBV4-3	.	TRBJ1-4	CASSQDQGHPEF	TGCGCCAGCAGCCAAGACCAGGGACACCCCGAATTT
few	TRBV18	.	TRBJ2-4	CASSPGVGGAGDIQYF	TGTGCCAGCTCACCAGGAGTTGGAGGGGCAGGGGACATTCAGTACTTC
.	TRBV28	.	TRBJ2-6	CASSPTGTLSPGANVLTF	TGTGCCAGCAGCCCGACCGGGACATTAAGCCCTGGGGCCAACGTCCTGACTTTC